A single sample gave rise to the 2 T cell receptor beta chains below, sequenced in a study of blood T cell repertoires in COVID-19. The table came from immunoSEQ multiplex PCR; TCRdb's copy has only in-frame clones and leaves some out. The sample gives fewer than 250,000 clones, approximately 80% of which show up once; 1.8% is in the top ten. Sequencing was performed on PBMCs or T cells enriched from blood (not recorded which). These receptors were obtained from a man in his sixties who had recovered from COVID-19.

The V gene is TRBV12-5, the J gene TRBJ1-5, with no clear D. Germline V gene lookup returns CDR1 LGHNT and CDR2 FRNRAP. Trimming stripped 3 bases from V and 2 bases from J, with 17 bases between. This CDR3 spans 17 amino acids. CDR3 DNA sequence: TGTGCTAGTGGTTTTCAGGACGGGAGATTGGGCAATCAGCCCCAGCATTTT. It translates to CASGFQDGRLGNQPQHF.

J is TRBJ1-1 and V is TRBV29-1, with TRBD1 as a possible D gene (6 bases). The CDR3 length is 13 residues. Per germline, CDR1 SQVTM and CDR2 ANQGSEA. Trimming removed 4 bases from V and 3 bases from J, with 12 bases in between. CDR3 in DNA: TGCAGCGTTGGTTGGACAGAAGACACTGAAGCTTTCTTT. It specifies CSVGWTEDTEAFF.